This T cell receptor (beta chain) is drawn from a study of T cell repertoires in cytomegalovirus infection (dated by TCRdb to between 2019 and 2020). Concerning the study at large: Donor HLA type was relevant to the analysis, because carriage of CMV infection together with the matching HLA type was indicated by public TCR beta signatures. Points the paper makes about the study in general: In both this cohort and an independent cohort of several hundred donors, the cumulative frequency of public TCR beta family members distinguished carriers of CMV infection plus the relevant HLA type. In the ex vivo response, HLA-C-restricted CMV-specific TCR beta clonotypes were dominant, and in two of eight donors the single most frequent clonotype came from this HLA-C-restricted group.

Sequencing instrument: Illumina HiSeq 1500. In-frame beta chains were kept once TCRdb had trimmed the public reads at Q25 with fastp and called clones with MiXCR. Each CDR3 protein gets just one entry, which takes the most common genes and DNA from the rows behind it. In this sample the table shows under 250,000 distinct CDR3 sequences, over 9% of which occur a single time. Of the sample, 1.5% to 2% falls within the top ten clones. From its cysteine to its phenylalanine, the CDR3 spans 12 amino acids. Left in the record is the CDR3 DNA by itself, 36 bases read in frame from the first base. Taken from the germline V gene (reference sequence), the CDR1 and CDR2 loops are DFQATT and SNEGSKA. V loses 5 bases at its end and J loses 4 bases; junction bases beyond the gene matches: 2. This clonotype was observed a handful of times. Its antigen has not been determined. Base quality data are lacking; no much larger clone is found one base away.

Sequenced input: PBMCs. This chain joins TRBV20-1 to TRBJ1-2, and 9 junction bases match TRBD1. This receptor was taken from a human donor in good health (CMV status not recorded). Some clones in this sample may be carry-over from other donors' samples. CDR3 loop: CSAVTGGYGYTF. The nucleotide sequence is TGCAGTGCTGTGACAGGGGGCTATGGCTACACCTTC.